The 21 T cell receptor beta chains below were found in one sample sequenced in a study of T cell changes during pregnancy in multiple sclerosis. TCRdb's copy holds only in-frame clones and misses some; the assay was immunoSEQ multiplex PCR. The sample carries roughly 69,000 clones, approximately 91% recorded once. Specimen: peripheral blood, collected in the third trimester of pregnancy. The receptors derive from a female donor with multiple sclerosis, enrolled in a pregnancy study.

By sample fraction, this clone is medium-sized. This rearrangement joins TRBV10-3 to TRBJ1-1; TRBD1 matches at 7 bases. The CDR3 is 12 amino acids. V shed 2 bases, J shed 7 bases, and the junction held 1 base outside the gene matches. The V gene's germline CDR1 is ENHRY and CDR2 SYGVKD. CDR3 region: CAISEGDSEAFF. In DNA form, the CDR3 reads TGTGCCATCAGTGAGGGGGACAGTGAAGCTTTCTTT.

The V call is TRBV11-2, the J call TRBJ2-1; 10 bases are a match to TRBD2. The ends lost 4 bases at V and 7 bases at J; junction bases unmatched: 7. The CDR3 has 15 residues. Germline-derived CDR1 and CDR2 are SGHAT and FQNNGV. As DNA, the CDR3 is TGTGCCAGCAGCTCATATACTAGCGGGGTAAATGAGCAGTTCTTC. Residues: CASSSYTSGVNEQFF.

V gene TRBV7-9 combines with J gene TRBJ2-5; 10 bases map to TRBD2. CDR3 length: 14 residues. Germline CDR1 reads SEHNR; CDR2 reads FQNEAQ (reference sequence). With 2 bases clipped from V and 5 bases from J, the junction kept 2 bases outside the gene matches. CDR3 nucleotide sequence: TGTGCCAGCAGCTTAACTAGCGGGGCGGAGACCCAGTACTTC. It translates to CASSLTSGAETQYF.

The V call is TRBV5-1, the J call TRBJ2-5; 13 bases fit TRBD2. V was clipped by 4 bases and J by 0 bases; unmatched bases: 6. The CDR3 spans 17 residues. The germline V gene has CDR1 SGHRS and CDR2 YFSETQ. The CDR3 spells CASSPGLAGKYQETQYF. In nucleotides, the CDR3 is TGCGCCAGCAGCCCGGGACTAGCGGGGAAGTACCAAGAGACCCAGTACTTC.

The chain couples TRBV5-1 to TRBJ2-2, with 10 bases fitting TRBD1. In germline, CDR1 is SGHRS, CDR2 YFSETQ. This CDR3 spans 17 amino acids. After removal of 3 bases from V and 5 bases from J, the junction contained 10 bases not matched to a gene. The CDR3 spells CASSYAGTGADTGELFF. CDR3 bases: TGCGCCAGCAGCTACGCCGGGACAGGGGCGGATACCGGGGAGCTGTTTTTT.

The chain uses TRBV10-3 and TRBJ1-6; unclear D gene. The CDR3 is 14 amino acids. V was pared by 2 bases and J by 7 bases, with 9 bases between. CDR1 and CDR2 from the germline V gene are ENHRY and SYGVKD. The CDR3 DNA follows: TGTGCCATCAGTGAGGAACAGTCAAATTCACCCCTCCACTTT. Translating gives CAISEEQSNSPLHF.

The rearrangement uses TRBV2 and TRBJ1-1; maybe TRBD1 (6 bases). Germline V lookup: CDR1 SNHLY, CDR2 FYNNEI. The CDR3 sequence is 14 residues long. V lost 3 bases and J 4 bases, leaving 12 bases between the germline ends. The DNA for the CDR3 is TGTGCCAGCAGTGAGCAGGGGCGAGTCACTGAAGCTTTCTTT. Translating gives CASSEQGRVTEAFF.

The CDR3 reads CASTLRAEAGNQPQHF. CDR3 in DNA: TGTGCCAGCACCTTACGGGCCGAAGCGGGCAATCAGCCCCAGCATTTT. This rearrangement joins TRBV27 to TRBJ1-5; no clear D. Per the germline V gene, CDR1 is MNHEY and CDR2 is SMNVEV (reference sequence). The CDR3 has 16 residues. The V end lost 7 bases, the J end lost 2 bases, and 18 bases lay between the germline ends.

V usage is TRBV18 and J usage is TRBJ1-2, with 7 bases lining up with TRBD1. The CDR3 covers 15 residues. V lost 3 bases and J lost 4; bases outside the gene matches: 8. CDR1 KGHSH and CDR2 LQKENI come from the germline V gene. CDR3 bases: TGTGCCAGCTCACCGCCTAGGACAGGCCCCTATGGCTACACCTTC. It codes for CASSPPRTGPYGYTF.

This clone occurred once. The chain combines TRBV7-2 with TRBJ2-1; TRBD2 matches 12 bases. CDR1 and CDR2 from the germline V gene are SGHTA and FQGNSA. V lost 4 bases, J lost 3 bases, and 13 bases stayed unmatched. CDR3 size: 19 residues. The CDR3 loop is CASSSPGASGGAVYNEQFF. The CDR3 DNA reads TGTGCCAGCAGCTCCCCAGGGGCTAGCGGGGGGGCTGTCTACAATGAGCAGTTCTTC.

This clone was found once. This chain joins TRBV5-5 and TRBJ1-2; 8 bases align to TRBD1. The CDR3 totals 15 residues. The germline CDR1 and CDR2 sequences are SGHKS and YYEKEE (reference sequence). After removal of 1 base from V and 5 bases from J, the junction contained 7 bases not matched to a gene. In nucleotides, the CDR3 is TGTGCCAGCAGCTTGCAGGGGGCGGCTCCTTATGGCTACACCTTC. Residues: CASSLQGAAPYGYTF.

The chain recombines TRBV4-2 with TRBJ2-7, with 12 bases lining up with TRBD1. J was trimmed by 7 bases and V by 0 bases; bases with no gene match: 7. Germline lookup yields CDR1 LGHNA and CDR2 YNFKEQ. CDR3 length equals 16 residues. The chain's CDR3 is CASSQDRGQGALEQYF. CDR3 in DNA: TGTGCCAGCAGCCAAGATCGGGGACAGGGGGCCTTGGAGCAGTACTTC.

This chain connects TRBV4-1 to TRBJ2-7, with TRBD2 matching 7 bases. V dropped 4 bases and J dropped 7; count of bases not matched to a gene: 16. Germline CDR1 and CDR2: MGHRA and YSYEKL. The CDR3 totals 16 residues. This CDR3 is CASSPSFASGVYEQYF. The CDR3 region has the DNA TGCGCCAGCAGCCCATCTTTCGCTAGCGGCGTTTATGAGCAGTACTTC.

The genes are TRBV5-1 and TRBJ1-2, with D perhaps TRBD1 (6 bases). Trimming pared 3 bases from V and 4 bases from J, leaving 10 bases between. The CDR3 loop spans 13 amino acids. The germline V gene encodes CDR1 SGHRS and CDR2 YFSETQ. CDR3 sequence: CASSSGQRYGYTF. The DNA of the CDR3 is TGCGCCAGCAGCTCCGGACAGCGCTATGGCTACACCTTC.

V gene TRBV4-3 combines with J gene TRBJ1-2, with TRBD1 identical over 7 bases. V shed 1 base and J 1 base; nucleotides not matched to a gene: 3. This CDR3 region has 15 residues. The germline gives CDR1 LGHNA, CDR2 YSLEER. DNA for the CDR3: TGCGCCAGCAGCCAAGGGGGACAGATTAACTATGGCTACACCTTC. Residues: CASSQGGQINYGYTF.

The chain employs TRBV18 and TRBJ2-2; 7 bases fit TRBD1. This CDR3 comprises 17 residues. V gave up 3 bases and J gave up 3 bases; unmatched junction bases: 10. CDR1 and CDR2 (germline): KGHSH, LQKENI. CDR3 loop: CASSPLDRTIYTGELFF. The CDR3 nucleotides are TGTGCCAGCTCACCTCTGGACAGGACAATTTACACCGGGGAGCTGTTTTTT.

The gene calls are TRBV4-1 and TRBJ2-5; 7 bases map to TRBD1. The V gene's germline CDR1 is MGHRA and CDR2 YSYEKL. Losses at the gene ends were 4 bases for V and 1 base for J; bases not matched to a gene: 6. CDR3 size: 15 residues. CDR3 in amino acids: CASSPRTGAQETQYF. DNA for the CDR3: TGCGCCAGCAGCCCGCGGACAGGTGCCCAAGAGACCCAGTACTTC.

The V call is TRBV7-3, the J call TRBJ2-1, with 8 bases that match TRBD2. The V gene's germline CDR1 is SGHTA and CDR2 FQGTGA. Unmatched junction bases numbered 6, after V lost 5 bases and J lost 9 bases. The CDR3 is 13 residues long. The CDR3 region is CASSQNSGVEQFF. CDR3 nucleotides: TGTGCCAGCAGCCAAAATAGCGGGGTTGAGCAGTTCTTC.

The table lists this clone with a count of one. This chain links TRBV4-1 with TRBJ2-7; maybe TRBD1 (6 bases). Trimming shortened V by 3 bases and J by 2 bases, and 14 bases separated the two germline ends. There are 15 residues in the CDR3. The germline V gene encodes CDR1 MGHRA and CDR2 YSYEKL. CDR3: CASSHHRDKAYEQYF. The CDR3 coding sequence is TGCGCCAGCAGCCACCACCGGGACAAAGCCTACGAGCAGTACTTC.

The chain recombines TRBV28 with TRBJ1-2; 7 positions match TRBD1. The J segment lost 5 bases and the V segment lost 1 base, leaving 4 bases of the junction unmatched. Germline V gene lookup returns CDR1 MDHEN and CDR2 SYDVKM. The CDR3 length is 14 residues. The CDR3, as DNA: TGTGCCAGCAGTTTATTCCCAGGGGGTTATGGCTACACCTTC. Translated, it gives CASSLFPGGYGYTF.

The chain carries TRBV11-2 and TRBJ2-2; TRBD2 matches at 8 bases. After removal of 2 bases from V and 0 bases from J, the junction contained 8 bases not matched to a gene. There are 18 residues in the CDR3. The germline V gene has CDR1 SGHAT and CDR2 FQNNGV. CDR3 in DNA: TGTGCCAGCAGCTTAAGGGGTACGGGACTAGCGAACACCGGGGAGCTGTTTTTT. It yields the protein CASSLRGTGLANTGELFF. The whole variable domain, remainder taken from reference TRBV11-2 and TRBJ2-2, is EAGVAQSPRYKIIEKRQSVAFWCNPISGHATLYWYQQILGQGPKLLIQFQNNGVVDDSQLPKDRFSAERLKGVDSTLKIQPAKLEDSAVYLCASSLRGTGLANTGELFFGEGSRLTVL.